The T cell receptor (beta chain) described here comes from a study of blood T cell repertoires in COVID-19. The overall study: Collection of acute and convalescent COVID-19 samples took place in the United States, Italy and Spain. PBMCs, B-cell-depleted T cells, or T cells were the source of the cDNA or gDNA that made up the material.

One Seattle source followed patients from active infection through their disease course. Original analysis: Estimates of nucleated cell counts were drawn from the amplification of reference gene primers. Assay: immunoSEQ multiplex PCR; the TCRdb copy retains only in-frame clones and omits some. V and J calls and clone size are copied from that table; D and trimming were computed from the DNA. The sample includes around 270,000 clones, 80% to 95% of them seen just once. The table lists this clone with a count of one. This CDR3 contains 15 residues. V lost 5 bases to trimming and J lost 4 bases; unmatched junction nucleotides: 9. The germline V gene has CDR1 MNHEY and CDR2 SMNVEV (reference sequence).

This TCR was recovered from a young adult with COVID-19, enrolled during active disease. The sequenced sample was peripheral blood. This chain connects TRBV27 to TRBJ1-2, with TRBD1 matching over 8 bases. This CDR3 is CASSKAGTGIYGYTF. The CDR3 nucleotides are TGTGCCAGCAGTAAGGCGGGGACAGGCATCTATGGCTACACCTTC.